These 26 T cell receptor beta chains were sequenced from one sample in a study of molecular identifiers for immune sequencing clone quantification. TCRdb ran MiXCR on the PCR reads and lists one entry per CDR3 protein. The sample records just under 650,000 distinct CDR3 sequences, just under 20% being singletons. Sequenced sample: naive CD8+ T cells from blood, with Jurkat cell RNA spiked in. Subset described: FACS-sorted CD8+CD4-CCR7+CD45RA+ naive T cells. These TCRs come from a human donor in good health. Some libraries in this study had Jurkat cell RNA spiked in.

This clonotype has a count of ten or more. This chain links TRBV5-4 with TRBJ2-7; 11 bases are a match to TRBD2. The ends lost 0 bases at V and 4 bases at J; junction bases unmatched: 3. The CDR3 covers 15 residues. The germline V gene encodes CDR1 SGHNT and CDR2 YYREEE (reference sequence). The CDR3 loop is CASSLVVAGGYEQYF. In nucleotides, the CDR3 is TGTGCCAGCAGCTTGGTGGTAGCGGGAGGGTACGAGCAGTACTTC.

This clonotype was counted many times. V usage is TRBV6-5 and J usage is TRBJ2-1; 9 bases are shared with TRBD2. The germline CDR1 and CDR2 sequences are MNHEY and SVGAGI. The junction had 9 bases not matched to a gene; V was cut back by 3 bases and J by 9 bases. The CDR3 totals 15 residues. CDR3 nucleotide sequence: TGTGCCAGCAGTTATAATGGGCGGGGGGGCACTGAGCAGTTCTTC. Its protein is CASSYNGRGGTEQFF.

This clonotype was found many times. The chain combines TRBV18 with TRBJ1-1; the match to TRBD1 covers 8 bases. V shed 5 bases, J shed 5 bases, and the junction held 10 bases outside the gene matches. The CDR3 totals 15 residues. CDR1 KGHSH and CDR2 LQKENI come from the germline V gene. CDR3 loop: CASSVPPGQVTEAFF. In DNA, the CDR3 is TGTGCCAGCTCAGTACCTCCGGGACAGGTAACTGAAGCTTTCTTT.

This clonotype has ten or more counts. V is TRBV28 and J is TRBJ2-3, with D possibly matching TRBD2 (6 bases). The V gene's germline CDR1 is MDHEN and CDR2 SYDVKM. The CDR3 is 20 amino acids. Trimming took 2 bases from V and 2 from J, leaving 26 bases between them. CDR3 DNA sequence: TGTGCCAGCAGTTTAACGGCGGGAAGAGTTCGGCCCCATTCCACAGATACGCAGTATTTT. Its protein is CASSLTAGRVRPHSTDTQYF. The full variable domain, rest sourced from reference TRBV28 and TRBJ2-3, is DVKVTQSSRYLVKRTGEKVFLECVQDMDHENMFWYRQDPGLGLRLIYFSYDVKMKEKGDIPEGYSVSREKKERFSLILESASTNQTSMYLCASSLTAGRVRPHSTDTQYFGPGTRLTVL.

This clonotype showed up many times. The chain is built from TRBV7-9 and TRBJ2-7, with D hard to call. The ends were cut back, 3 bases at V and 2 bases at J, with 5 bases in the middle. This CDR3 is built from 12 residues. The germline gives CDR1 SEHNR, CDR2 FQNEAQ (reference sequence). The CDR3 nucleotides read TGTGCCAGCAGCTTTAGTGCCTACGAGCAGTACTTC. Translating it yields CASSFSAYEQYF.

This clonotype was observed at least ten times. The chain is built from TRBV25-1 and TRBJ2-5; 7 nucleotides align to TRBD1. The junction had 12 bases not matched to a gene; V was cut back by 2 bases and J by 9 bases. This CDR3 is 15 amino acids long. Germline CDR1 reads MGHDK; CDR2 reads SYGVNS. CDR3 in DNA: TGTGCCAGCAGTGAAACAGGGGCCTCCTTTTCTCCCCAGTACTTC. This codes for CASSETGASFSPQYF.

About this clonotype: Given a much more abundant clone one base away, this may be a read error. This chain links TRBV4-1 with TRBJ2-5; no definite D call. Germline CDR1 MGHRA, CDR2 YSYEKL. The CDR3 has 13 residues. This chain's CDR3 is CASSQVLTETQHF. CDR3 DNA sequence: TGCGCCAGCAGCCAAGTTTTAACAGAGACCCAGCACTTC.

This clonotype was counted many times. In nucleotides, the CDR3 is TGCAGTGCTAGTGCTCAGGGGGAAACTAGCGGGACCTACGAGCAGTACTTC. Its translation: CSASAQGETSGTYEQYF. The chain joins TRBV20-1 to TRBJ2-7; 10 bases fit TRBD2. The length of the CDR3 is 17 residues. CDR1 is DFQATT and CDR2 is SNEGSKA in the germline V gene (reference sequence). Trimming removed 3 bases from V and 2 bases from J; junction bases left unmatched: 13.

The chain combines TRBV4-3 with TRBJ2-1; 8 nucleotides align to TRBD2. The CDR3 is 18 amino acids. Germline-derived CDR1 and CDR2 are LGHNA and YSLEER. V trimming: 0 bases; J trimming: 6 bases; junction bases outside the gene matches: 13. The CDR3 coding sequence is TGCGCCAGCAGCCAAGATCCGGCCGGGACTAGGCAGGGCAATGAGCAGTTCTTC. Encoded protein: CASSQDPAGTRQGNEQFF.

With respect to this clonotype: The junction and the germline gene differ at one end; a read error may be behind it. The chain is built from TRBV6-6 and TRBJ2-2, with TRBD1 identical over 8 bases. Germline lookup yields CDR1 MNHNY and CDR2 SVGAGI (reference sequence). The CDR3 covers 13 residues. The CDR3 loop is CASSPGGIGELLF. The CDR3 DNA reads TGTGCCAGCAGTCCAGGGGGCATCGGGGAGCTGCTTTTT.

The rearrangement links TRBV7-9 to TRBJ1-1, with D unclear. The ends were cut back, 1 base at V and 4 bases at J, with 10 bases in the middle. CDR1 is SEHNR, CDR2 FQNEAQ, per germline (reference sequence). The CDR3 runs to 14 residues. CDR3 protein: CASSLEWGITEAFF. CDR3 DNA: TGTGCCAGCAGCTTAGAATGGGGTATCACTGAAGCTTTCTTT.

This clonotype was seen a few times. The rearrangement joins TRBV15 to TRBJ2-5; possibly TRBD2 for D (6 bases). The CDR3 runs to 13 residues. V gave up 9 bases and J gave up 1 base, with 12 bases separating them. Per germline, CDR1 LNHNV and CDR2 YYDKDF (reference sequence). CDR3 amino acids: CATTGTPQETQYF. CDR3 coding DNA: TGTGCCACGACCGGGACTCCCCAAGAGACCCAGTACTTC.

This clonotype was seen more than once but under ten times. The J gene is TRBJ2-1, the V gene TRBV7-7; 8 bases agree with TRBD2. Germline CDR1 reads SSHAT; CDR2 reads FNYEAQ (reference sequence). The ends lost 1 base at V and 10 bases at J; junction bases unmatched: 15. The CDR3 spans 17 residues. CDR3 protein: CASSLGVRGGPGEEQFF. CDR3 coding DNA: TGTGCCAGCAGCTTAGGGGTACGCGGGGGGCCCGGGGAGGAGCAGTTCTTC.

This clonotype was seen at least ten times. As DNA, the CDR3 is TGTGCCAGCAGCTTGGCTTTGGAAGGGTTGGATAGCAATCAGCCCCAGCATTTT. This gives the protein CASSLALEGLDSNQPQHF. The chain carries TRBV5-6 and TRBJ1-5, with no clear D. CDR1 SGHDT and CDR2 YYEEEE come from the germline V gene. This CDR3 is built from 18 residues. Trimming took off 0 bases at V and 0 bases at J, with 16 bases between the two ends.

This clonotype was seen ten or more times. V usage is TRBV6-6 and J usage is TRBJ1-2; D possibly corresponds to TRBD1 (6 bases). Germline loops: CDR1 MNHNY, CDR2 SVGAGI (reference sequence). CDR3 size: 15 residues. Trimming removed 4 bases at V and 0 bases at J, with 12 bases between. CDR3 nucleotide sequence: TGTGCCAGCAGTTGGACAGACACGGCTAACTATGGCTACACCTTC. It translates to CASSWTDTANYGYTF.

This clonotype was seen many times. CDR3: CASSQDAQNTEAFF. For the CDR3, the DNA is TGTGCCAGCAGCCAAGATGCCCAAAACACTGAAGCTTTCTTT. The V gene is TRBV3-1, the J gene TRBJ1-1; D gene ambiguous. The V end lost 0 bases, the J end lost 2 bases, and 7 bases lay between the germline ends. This CDR3 spans 14 amino acids. Germline V gives CDR1 LGHDT, CDR2 YNNKEL (reference sequence). The full variable domain, rest sourced from reference TRBV3-1 and TRBJ1-1, is DTAVSQTPKYLVTQMGNDKSIKCEQNLGHDTMYWYKQDSKKFLKIMFSYNNKELIINETVPNRFSPKSPDKAHLNLHINSLELGDSAVYFCASSQDAQNTEAFFGQGTRLTVV.

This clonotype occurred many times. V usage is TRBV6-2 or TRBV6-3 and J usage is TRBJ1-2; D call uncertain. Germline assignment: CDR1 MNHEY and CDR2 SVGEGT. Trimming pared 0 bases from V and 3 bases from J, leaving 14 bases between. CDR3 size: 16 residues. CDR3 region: CASSYSPESRDYGYTF. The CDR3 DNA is TGTGCCAGCAGTTACTCCCCCGAGAGCAGAGACTATGGCTACACCTTC.

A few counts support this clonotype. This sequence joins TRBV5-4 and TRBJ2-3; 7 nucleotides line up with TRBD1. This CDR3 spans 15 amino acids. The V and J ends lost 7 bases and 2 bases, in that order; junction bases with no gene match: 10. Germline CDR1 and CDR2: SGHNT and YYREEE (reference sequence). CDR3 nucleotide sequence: TGTGCCAGCGCTTTTGTCGGGACAGACACAGATACGCAGTATTTT. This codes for CASAFVGTDTDTQYF. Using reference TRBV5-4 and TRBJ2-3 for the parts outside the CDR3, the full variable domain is ETGVTQSPTHLIKTRGQQVTLRCSSQSGHNTVSWYQQALGQGPQFIFQYYREEENGRGNFPPRFSGLQFPNYSSELNVNALELDDSALYLCASAFVGTDTDTQYFGPGTRLTVL.

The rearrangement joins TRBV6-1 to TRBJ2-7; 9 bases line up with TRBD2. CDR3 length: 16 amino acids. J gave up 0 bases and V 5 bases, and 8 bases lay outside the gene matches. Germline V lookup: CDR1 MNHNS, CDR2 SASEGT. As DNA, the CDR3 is TGTGCCAGCAGTCCCAAGCGGGGGGCCGGCTCCTACGAGCAGTACTTC. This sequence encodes CASSPKRGAGSYEQYF.

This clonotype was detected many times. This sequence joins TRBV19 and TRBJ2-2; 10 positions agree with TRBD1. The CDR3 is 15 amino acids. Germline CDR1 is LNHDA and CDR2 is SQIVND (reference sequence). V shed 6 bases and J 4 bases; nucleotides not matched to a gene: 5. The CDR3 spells CASSRDRGITGELFF. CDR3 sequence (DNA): TGTGCCAGTAGCCGGGACAGGGGAATCACCGGGGAGCTGTTTTTT.

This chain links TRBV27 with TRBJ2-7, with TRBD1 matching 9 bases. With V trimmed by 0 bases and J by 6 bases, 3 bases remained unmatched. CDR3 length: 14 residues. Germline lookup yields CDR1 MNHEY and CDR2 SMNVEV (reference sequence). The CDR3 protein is CASSLSGTGLEQYF. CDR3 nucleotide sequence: TGTGCCAGCAGTTTATCAGGGACAGGGCTCGAGCAGTACTTC.

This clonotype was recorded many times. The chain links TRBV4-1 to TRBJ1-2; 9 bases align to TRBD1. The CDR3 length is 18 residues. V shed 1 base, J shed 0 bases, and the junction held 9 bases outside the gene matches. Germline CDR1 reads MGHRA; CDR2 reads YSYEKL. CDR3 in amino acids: CASSQVGGQGQANYGYTF. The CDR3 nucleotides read TGCGCCAGCAGCCAAGTGGGCGGACAGGGGCAAGCTAACTATGGCTACACCTTC.

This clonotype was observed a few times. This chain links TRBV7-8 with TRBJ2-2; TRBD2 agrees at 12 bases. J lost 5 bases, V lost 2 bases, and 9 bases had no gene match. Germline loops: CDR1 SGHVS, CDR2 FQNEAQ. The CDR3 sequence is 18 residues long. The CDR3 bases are TGTGCCAGCAGCTTAAATCCTACTAGCGGGGGGCCAACCGGGGAGCTGTTTTTT. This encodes CASSLNPTSGGPTGELFF.

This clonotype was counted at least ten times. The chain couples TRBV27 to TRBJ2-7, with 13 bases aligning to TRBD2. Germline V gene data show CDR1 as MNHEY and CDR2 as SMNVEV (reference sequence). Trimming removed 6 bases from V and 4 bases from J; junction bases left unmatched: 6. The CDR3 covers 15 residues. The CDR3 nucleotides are TGTGCCAGCAGCCCGACTAGCGGGAGGTTTTACGAGCAGTACTTC. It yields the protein CASSPTSGRFYEQYF.

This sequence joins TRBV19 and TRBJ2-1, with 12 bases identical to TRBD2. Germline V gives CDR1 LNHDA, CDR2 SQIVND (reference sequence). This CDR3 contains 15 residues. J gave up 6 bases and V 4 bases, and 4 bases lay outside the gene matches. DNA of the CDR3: TGTGCCAGTAGTACCCTAGCGGGAGGGACCAATGAGCAGTTCTTC. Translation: CASSTLAGGTNEQFF.

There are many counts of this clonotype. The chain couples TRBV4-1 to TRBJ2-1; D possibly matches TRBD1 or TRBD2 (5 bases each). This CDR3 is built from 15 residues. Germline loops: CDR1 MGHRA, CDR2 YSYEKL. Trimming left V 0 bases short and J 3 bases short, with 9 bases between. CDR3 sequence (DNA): TGCGCCAGCAGCCAAGATAGTGGGGGCTACAATGAGCAGTTCTTC. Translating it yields CASSQDSGGYNEQFF.